A single TCR beta chain is shown here with its context. Its antigen remains undetermined. The record has no base qualities; no much larger clone is one base away. Collaborating institutions collected whole blood in K2EDTA tubes following their own protocols. For TCRbeta analysis, collaborator samples were shipped as frozen whole blood, as isolated PBMCs, or as DNA extracted from either sample type. The data originate from a study of blood T cell repertoires in COVID-19 (dated by TCRdb to 2020 to 2021). Study-wide context: Samples from collaborators originated in the United States, Italy and Spain and spanned both the acute and convalescent phases of COVID-19. The prospective study material was composed of cDNA or gDNA derived from T cells, B-cell-depleted T cells, or PBMCs. The dataset comprised deeply sampled blood TCRbeta repertoires from subjects exposed to, actively infected with, or recovered from COVID-19. The repertoires were released in a freely available public database meant as a resource for research on the immune response to SARS-CoV-2. The samples were drawn from two sources: the first 160 participants of the ongoing ImmuneRACE study, and 1,200 or so subjects contributed by 6 global collaborators. Sample metadata almost always included a de-identified subject ID, COVID-19 status, age in years and sex. Where available, HLA class I and class II types were taken from metadata supplied by the sample provider and were not determined by assay-based typing. Broad study findings and their caveats: Clinical and demographic metadata were provided uncurated, with the amount varying by source and participant.

TCRbeta CDR3 regions were amplified from genomic DNA by means of the immunoSEQ Assay, a bias-controlled multiplex PCR. Per the original workflow: Nucleated cell counts per sample were estimated from amplification of reference gene primers within the assay. To quantify the absolute abundance of each unique TCRbeta CDR3 rearrangement, sequence reads were collapsed and filtered. For each sample, productive Simpson clonality was calculated as the square root of Simpson's diversity index across productive rearrangements. As stored in TCRdb, this immuneACCESS dataset retains in-frame rearrangements with V and J assigned. A fraction of the clones does not appear; measured against another copy, unresolved V genes explain less than half of the discrepancy, and the remainder lacks a known reason. V and J calls and clone size follow that table, whereas D and trimming were derived from the DNA. The sample contains 200,000 to 250,000 clones, 92% of them found a single time. Of the sample, 1% to 1.5% is held by the ten largest clones.

The sequence derives from a man aged 25 to 45 with acute or convalescent COVID-19. The source material was peripheral blood.

The CDR3 in this case is CATSRGQGGGETQYF. The sequenced DNA is TGTGCCACCAGCAGAGGGCAGGGCGGGGGAGAGACCCAGTACTTC. The chain is made from TRBV15 and TRBJ2-5, with 7 junctional bases fitting TRBD2. Sequences LNHNV (CDR1) and YYDKDF (CDR2) are obtained from the germline V gene (reference sequence). V loses 1 base at its end and J loses 4 bases; junction bases beyond the gene matches: 6. The CDR3 runs 15 amino acids, cysteine and phenylalanine included. Solely the CDR3 DNA is kept, with 45 bases framed from the first base.